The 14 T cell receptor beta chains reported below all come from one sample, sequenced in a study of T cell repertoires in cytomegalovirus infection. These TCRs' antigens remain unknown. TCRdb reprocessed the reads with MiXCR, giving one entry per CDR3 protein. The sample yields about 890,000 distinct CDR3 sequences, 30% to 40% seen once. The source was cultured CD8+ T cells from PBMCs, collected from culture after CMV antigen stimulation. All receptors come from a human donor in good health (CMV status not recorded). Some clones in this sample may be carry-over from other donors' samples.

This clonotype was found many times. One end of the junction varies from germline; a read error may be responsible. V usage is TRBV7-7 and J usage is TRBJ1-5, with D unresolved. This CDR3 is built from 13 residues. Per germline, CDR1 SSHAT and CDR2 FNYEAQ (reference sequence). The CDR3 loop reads CASSPSLAYGQHF. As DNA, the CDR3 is TGTGCTAGCAGCCCTTCCTTGGCCTACGGCCAGCATTTT.

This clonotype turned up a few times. The CDR3 here is CASSYLQGTVDTQYF. In DNA, the CDR3 is TGTGCCAGCAGTTACTTACAGGGGACGGTGGATACGCAGTATTTT. J is TRBJ2-3 and V is TRBV6-5, with 7 positions matching TRBD1. The germline V gene encodes CDR1 MNHEY and CDR2 SVGAGI. The junction had 7 bases not matched to a gene; V was cut back by 1 base and J by 6 bases. The CDR3 has 15 residues.

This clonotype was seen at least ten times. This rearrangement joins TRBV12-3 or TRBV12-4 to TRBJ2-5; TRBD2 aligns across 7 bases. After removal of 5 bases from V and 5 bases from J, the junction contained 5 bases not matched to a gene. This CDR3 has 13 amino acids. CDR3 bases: TGTGCCAGCAGTCCCCCCGGGGGGGAGACCCAGTACTTC. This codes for CASSPPGGETQYF.

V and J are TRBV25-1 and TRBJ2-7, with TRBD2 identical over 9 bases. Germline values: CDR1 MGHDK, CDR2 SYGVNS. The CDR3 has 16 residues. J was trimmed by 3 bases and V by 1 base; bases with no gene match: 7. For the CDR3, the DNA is TGTGCCAGCAGTGAATTTTGGCGGGGGGGCGTCTACGAGCAGTACTTC. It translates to CASSEFWRGGVYEQYF.

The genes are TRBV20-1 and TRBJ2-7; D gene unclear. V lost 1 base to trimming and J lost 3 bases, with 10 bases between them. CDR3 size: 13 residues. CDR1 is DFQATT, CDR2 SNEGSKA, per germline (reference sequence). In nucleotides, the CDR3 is TGCAGTGCTAGAGTGAAACAGCACTACGAGCAGTACTTC. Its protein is CSARVKQHYEQYF.

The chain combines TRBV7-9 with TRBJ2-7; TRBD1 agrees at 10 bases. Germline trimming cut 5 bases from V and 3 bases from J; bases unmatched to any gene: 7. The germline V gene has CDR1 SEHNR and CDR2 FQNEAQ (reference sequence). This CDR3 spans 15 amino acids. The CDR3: CASSPGQGTHYEQYF. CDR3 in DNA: TGTGCCAGCAGCCCGGGACAGGGGACTCACTACGAGCAGTACTTC.

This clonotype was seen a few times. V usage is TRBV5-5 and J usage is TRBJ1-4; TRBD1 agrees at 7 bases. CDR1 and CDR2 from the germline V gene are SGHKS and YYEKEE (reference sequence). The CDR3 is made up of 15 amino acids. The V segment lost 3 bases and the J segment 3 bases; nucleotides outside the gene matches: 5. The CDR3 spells CASSSGQTSNEKLFF. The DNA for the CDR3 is TGTGCCAGCAGCTCGGGACAGACCTCTAATGAAAAACTGTTTTTT.

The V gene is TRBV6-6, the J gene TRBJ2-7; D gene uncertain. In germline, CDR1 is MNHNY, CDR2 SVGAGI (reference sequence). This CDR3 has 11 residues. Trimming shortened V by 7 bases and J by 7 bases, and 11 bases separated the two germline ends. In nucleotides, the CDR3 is TGTGCCAGCAATGGGCCTCGGGAGCAGTACGTC. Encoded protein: CASNGPREQYV.

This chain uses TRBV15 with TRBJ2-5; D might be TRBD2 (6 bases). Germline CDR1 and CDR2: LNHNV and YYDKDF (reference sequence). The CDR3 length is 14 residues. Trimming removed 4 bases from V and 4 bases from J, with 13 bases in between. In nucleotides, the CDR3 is TGTGCCACCAGCAAAAGCGGAGGGAGAGAGACCCAGTACTTC. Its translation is CATSKSGGRETQYF.

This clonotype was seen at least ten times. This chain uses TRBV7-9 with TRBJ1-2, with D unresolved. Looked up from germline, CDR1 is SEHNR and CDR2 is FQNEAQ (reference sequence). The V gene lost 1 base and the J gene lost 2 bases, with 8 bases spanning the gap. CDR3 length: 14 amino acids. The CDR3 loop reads CASSLVGGNYGYTF. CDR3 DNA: TGTGCCAGCAGCTTAGTTGGAGGGAACTATGGCTACACCTTC. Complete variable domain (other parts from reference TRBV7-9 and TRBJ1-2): DTGVSQNPRHKITKRGQNVTFRCDPISEHNRLYWYRQTLGQGPEFLTYFQNEAQLEKSRLLSDRFSAERPKGSFSTLEIQRTEQGDSAMYLCASSLVGGNYGYTFGSGTRLTVV.

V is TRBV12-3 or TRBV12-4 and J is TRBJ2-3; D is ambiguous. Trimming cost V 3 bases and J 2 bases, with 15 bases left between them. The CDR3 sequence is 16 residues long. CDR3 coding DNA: TGTGCCAGCAGTTTTAGTTTACGGAGTGTCACAGATACGCAGTATTTT. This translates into CASSFSLRSVTDTQYF.

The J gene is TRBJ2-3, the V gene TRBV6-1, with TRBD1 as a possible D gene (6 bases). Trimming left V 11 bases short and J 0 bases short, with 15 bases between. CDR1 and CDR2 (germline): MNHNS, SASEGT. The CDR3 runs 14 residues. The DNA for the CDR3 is TGTGCCGGTTCCGGGACAACTAGCACAGATACGCAGTATTTT. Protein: CAGSGTTSTDTQYF.

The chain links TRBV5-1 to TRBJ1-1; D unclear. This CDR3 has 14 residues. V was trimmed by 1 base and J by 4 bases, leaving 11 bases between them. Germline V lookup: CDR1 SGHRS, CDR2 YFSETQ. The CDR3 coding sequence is TGCGCCAGCAGCTTGCTTTGGGAAGGCACTGAAGCTTTCTTT. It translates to CASSLLWEGTEAFF.

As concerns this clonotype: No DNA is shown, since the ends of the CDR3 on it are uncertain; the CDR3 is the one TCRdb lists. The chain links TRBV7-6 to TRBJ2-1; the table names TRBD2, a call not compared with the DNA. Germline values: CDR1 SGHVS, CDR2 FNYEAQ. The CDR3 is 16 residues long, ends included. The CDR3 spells CASSPSVAGGANERFF.